Below, 20 T cell receptor beta chains from the same sample are listed, as sequenced in a study of CD8+ T cells in alopecia areata. Once RNA had been extracted, it was reverse transcribed into cDNA to act as the sequencing template. The method was immunoSEQ multiplex PCR; TCRdb's version includes in-frame clones alone and lacks a portion of them. The sample lists 200,000 to 250,000 clones, more than 55% occurring once. Sequencing was carried out using CD8+ T cells sorted from blood. These receptors originate from a human donor in good health.

The chain employs TRBV4-1 and TRBJ2-7, with 13 positions matching TRBD2. J was trimmed by 5 bases and V by 1 base; bases with no gene match: 5. The CDR3 extends over 16 amino acids. From germline, CDR1 is MGHRA and CDR2 YSYEKL. The CDR3 sequence: CASSQVLLAGGHEQYF. In nucleotides, the CDR3 is TGCGCCAGCAGCCAAGTACTACTAGCGGGGGGGCACGAGCAGTACTTC.

The chain combines TRBV10-3 with TRBJ2-3; D is uncertain. V dropped 0 bases and J dropped 12 bases, with 10 bases sitting between them. Germline assignment: CDR1 ENHRY and CDR2 SYGVKD. The CDR3 has 12 residues. The CDR3, as DNA: TGTGCCATCAGTGAGTCTGACGTATTCCAGTATTTT. Its translation is CAISESDVFQYF.

In nucleotides, the CDR3 is TGCAGCGTTGAAAAGGCAGATGGCTACACCTTC. Translating gives CSVEKADGYTF. The rearrangement links TRBV29-1 to TRBJ1-2; no definite D call. Deletions cut 2 bases from V and 6 bases from J, with 7 bases between. The CDR3 is 11 residues long. Germline V lookup: CDR1 SQVTM, CDR2 ANQGSEA.

Ten or more counts support this clone. V is TRBV27 and J is TRBJ1-1; 11 positions agree with TRBD1. CDR3 length: 15 amino acids. In germline, CDR1 is MNHEY, CDR2 SMNVEV (reference sequence). Unmatched junction bases numbered 6, after V lost 5 bases and J lost 4 bases. The DNA for the CDR3 is TGTGCCAGCAGTACCCAGGGACAGGGGGGCACTGAAGCTTTCTTT. Its translation is CASSTQGQGGTEAFF.

V gene TRBV5-1 combines with J gene TRBJ2-5; D not certain. Germline CDR1 SGHRS, CDR2 YFSETQ. V shed 3 bases and J shed 2 bases, with 20 bases lying between them. The CDR3 contains 17 residues. The DNA for the CDR3 is TGCGCCAGCAGCTACTACGGCGAGACTCCTACTCAAGAGACCCAGTACTTC. It codes for CASSYYGETPTQETQYF.

This chain uses TRBV9 with TRBJ1-2; 7 nucleotides agree with TRBD1. Trimming removed 3 bases from V and 7 bases from J; junction bases left unmatched: 6. CDR3 size: 13 residues. The germline V gene has CDR1 SGDLS and CDR2 YYNGEE. The CDR3 DNA reads TGTGCCAGCAGCGCAAGTACAGGGGCTGGCTACACCTTC. It translates to CASSASTGAGYTF.

The table lists this clone with a few counts. This CDR3 is CASSLRLGENPTDTQYF. The DNA for the CDR3 is TGCGCCAGCAGCCTTCGCTTGGGAGAGAACCCCACAGATACGCAGTATTTT. This sequence joins TRBV5-1 and TRBJ2-3; D might be TRBD2 (5 bases). The CDR3 has 17 amino acids. With 4 bases removed from V and 2 bases from J, the gap between germline ends came to 20 bases. Germline V gives CDR1 SGHRS, CDR2 YFSETQ.

V gene TRBV29-1 combines with J gene TRBJ1-1; D remains unclear. V was pared by 2 bases and J by 1 base, with 11 bases between. CDR3 length equals 14 residues. Germline V gene data show CDR1 as SQVTM and CDR2 as ANQGSEA. This chain's CDR3 is CSVESSLTNTEAFF. The CDR3 DNA reads as TGCAGCGTTGAAAGTAGTCTGACGAACACTGAAGCTTTCTTT. Using reference TRBV29-1 and TRBJ1-1 for the parts outside the CDR3, the full variable domain is SAVISQKPSRDICQRGTSLTIQCQVDSQVTMMFWYRQQPGQSLTLIATANQGSEATYESGFVIDKFPISRPNLTFSTLTVSNMSPEDSSIYLCSVESSLTNTEAFFGQGTRLTVV.

V and J are TRBV4-1 and TRBJ2-7, with D possibly TRBD2 on 6 matching bases. This CDR3 contains 14 residues. CDR1 is MGHRA, CDR2 YSYEKL, per germline. The germline V and J ends were trimmed by 0 bases and 2 bases, with 8 bases remaining between them. This CDR3 is CASSQEAGTYEQYF. For the CDR3, the DNA is TGCGCCAGCAGCCAAGAGGCGGGAACCTACGAGCAGTACTTC.

The CDR3 loop is CSVRTGLSYEQYF. CDR3 nucleotide sequence: TGCAGCGTTAGGACAGGGCTTTCCTACGAGCAGTACTTC. The chain recombines TRBV29-1 with TRBJ2-7, with TRBD1 identical over 8 bases. Germline V lookup: CDR1 SQVTM, CDR2 ANQGSEA. The V segment lost 5 bases and the J segment 1 base; nucleotides outside the gene matches: 4. The CDR3 runs to 13 residues.

This clone has a handful of counts. The chain recombines TRBV15 with TRBJ1-2; D not certain. The CDR3 spans 14 residues. Trimming left V 1 base short and J 5 bases short, with 11 bases between. Looked up from germline, CDR1 is LNHNV and CDR2 is YYDKDF (reference sequence). The CDR3 region is CATSRVSSQYGYTF. CDR3 DNA: TGTGCCACCAGCAGAGTCTCGTCTCAATATGGCTACACCTTC.

This clone was seen once. The chain has TRBV25-1 and TRBJ1-5, with TRBD1 as a possible D gene (5 bases). V lost 1 base to trimming and J lost 5 bases, with 12 bases between them. CDR3 length: 15 residues. The germline V gene encodes CDR1 MGHDK and CDR2 SYGVNS. CDR3 sequence (DNA): TGTGCCAGCAGTGAATGGGGCAGGGAGGATCAGCCCCAGCATTTT. This sequence encodes CASSEWGREDQPQHF.

CDR3 sequence reads: CASSLDLDADQETQYF. The CDR3 DNA reads TGTGCCAGCAGCTTAGATCTCGACGCGGACCAAGAGACCCAGTACTTC. V is TRBV11-2 and J is TRBJ2-5, with D unresolved. This CDR3 region has 16 residues. CDR1 is SGHAT and CDR2 is FQNNGV in the germline V gene. V lost 0 bases and J 0 bases, leaving 11 bases between the germline ends.

The rearrangement uses TRBV2 and TRBJ1-2; D call uncertain. The CDR3 is made up of 13 amino acids. Deletions cut 7 bases from V and 2 bases from J, with 11 bases between. Germline V gene sequence: CDR1 SNHLY, CDR2 FYNNEI. The CDR3 is CASKGSTNYGYTF. CDR3 sequence (DNA): TGTGCCAGCAAAGGCTCAACGAACTATGGCTACACCTTC.

This rearrangement joins TRBV5-1 to TRBJ2-2; D ambiguous. There are 14 residues in the CDR3. Between the trimmed V and J ends, which lost 1 base and 3 bases, there was a span of 7 bases. Germline loops: CDR1 SGHRS, CDR2 YFSETQ. Here the CDR3 DNA reads TGCGCCAGCAGCTTGAGACAAGACACCGGGGAGCTGTTTTTT. It yields the protein CASSLRQDTGELFF.

The chain has TRBV2 and TRBJ1-5, with D uncertain. CDR1 and CDR2 (germline): SNHLY, FYNNEI. Trimming shortened V by 2 bases and J by 0 bases, and 8 bases separated the two germline ends. The CDR3 is made up of 15 amino acids. This CDR3 is CASSEPGFSNQPQHF. The CDR3 DNA is TGTGCCAGCAGTGAACCGGGGTTTAGCAATCAGCCCCAGCATTTT. The whole variable domain, remainder taken from reference TRBV2 and TRBJ1-5, is EPEVTQTPSHQVTQMGQEVILRCVPISNHLYFYWYRQILGQKVEFLVSFYNNEISEKSEIFDDQFSVERPDGSNFTLKIRSTKLEDSAMYFCASSEPGFSNQPQHFGDGTRLSIL.

About this clone itself: This sample includes further DNA sequences coding for the same CDR3. For the CDR3, the DNA is TGTGCCAGCAGCTCGGTTAGCACAGATACGCAGTATTTT. It codes for CASSSVSTDTQYF. The V call is TRBV7-9, the J call TRBJ2-3; D gene uncertain. Per germline, CDR1 SEHNR and CDR2 FQNEAQ (reference sequence). Trimming cost V 4 bases and J 0 bases, with 5 bases left between them. This CDR3 comprises 13 residues.

About this clone: This CDR3 is also generated by other DNA sequences in the sample. The rearrangement joins TRBV13 to TRBJ2-7; no firm D call. Germline V CDR1 and CDR2: PRHDT, FYEKMQ (reference sequence). This CDR3 region has 12 residues. V lost 4 bases and J 4 bases, leaving 8 bases between the germline ends. CDR3 sequence: CASSSDSYEQYF. The DNA for the CDR3 is TGTGCCAGCAGCTCCGACTCGTACGAGCAGTACTTC.

V gene TRBV5-1 combines with J gene TRBJ1-1; D may be TRBD1 (5 bases). Germline V CDR1 and CDR2: SGHRS, YFSETQ. This CDR3 has 15 residues. The V end was cut by 3 bases, the J end by 4 bases, with 16 bases between. CDR3 sequence (DNA): TGCGCCAGCAGCTGGGCGCCCGAGGGGTCCACTGAAGCTTTCTTT. This codes for CASSWAPEGSTEAFF. Based on the CDR3 plus reference TRBV5-1 and TRBJ1-1, the full variable domain is KAGVTQTPRYLIKTRGQQVTLSCSPISGHRSVSWYQQTPGQGLQFLFEYFSETQRNKGNFPGRFSGRQFSNSRSEMNVSTLELGDSALYLCASSWAPEGSTEAFFGQGTRLTVV.

This clone showed up just once. The chain couples TRBV2 to TRBJ1-5; D not certain. The V and J ends lost 4 bases and 6 bases respectively, with 10 bases between them. Per the germline V gene, CDR1 is SNHLY and CDR2 is FYNNEI. CDR3 size: 13 residues. The CDR3 protein is CASSVSEGQPQHF. In nucleotides, the CDR3 is TGTGCCAGCAGTGTCTCAGAGGGTCAGCCCCAGCATTTT.